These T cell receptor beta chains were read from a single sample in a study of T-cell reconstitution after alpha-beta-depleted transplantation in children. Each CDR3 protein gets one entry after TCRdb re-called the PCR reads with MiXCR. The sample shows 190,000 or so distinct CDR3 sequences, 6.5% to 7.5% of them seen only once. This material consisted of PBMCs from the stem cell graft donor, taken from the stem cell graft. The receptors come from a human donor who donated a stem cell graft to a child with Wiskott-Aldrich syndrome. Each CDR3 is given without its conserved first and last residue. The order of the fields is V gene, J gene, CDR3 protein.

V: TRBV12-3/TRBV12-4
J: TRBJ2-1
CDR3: ASSLVTSAPEQF

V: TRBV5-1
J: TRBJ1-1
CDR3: ASSVTGTTNTEAF

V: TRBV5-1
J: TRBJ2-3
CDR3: ASSFSQGPDTQY

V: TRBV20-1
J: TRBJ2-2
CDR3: SARGSARGEDTGELF

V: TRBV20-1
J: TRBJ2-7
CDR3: SATTESSYEQY

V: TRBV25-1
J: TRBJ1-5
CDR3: ASSESWGGQPQH

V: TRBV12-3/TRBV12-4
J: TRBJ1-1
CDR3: ASSSQPGQTEAF

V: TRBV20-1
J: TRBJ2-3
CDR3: SALTSGTGTDTQY

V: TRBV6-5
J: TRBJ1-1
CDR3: ASSYAESGNTEAF

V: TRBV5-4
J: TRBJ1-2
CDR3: ASSEVQSYGYT

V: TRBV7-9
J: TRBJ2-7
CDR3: ASSSGTGYDYEQY

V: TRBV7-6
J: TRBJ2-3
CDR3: ASSRLATLITDTQY

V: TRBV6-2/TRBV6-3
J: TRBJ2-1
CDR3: ASSYGRGGF

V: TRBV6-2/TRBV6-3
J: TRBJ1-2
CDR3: ASKSWGQSAYGYT

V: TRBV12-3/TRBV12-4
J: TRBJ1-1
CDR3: ASSFAGRDTEAF

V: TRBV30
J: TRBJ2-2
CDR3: AWSHIRDHGELF

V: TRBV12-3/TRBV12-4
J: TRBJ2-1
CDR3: ASSHSGDTYNEQF

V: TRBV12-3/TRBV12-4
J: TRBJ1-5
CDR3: ASRSGEGPNQPQH

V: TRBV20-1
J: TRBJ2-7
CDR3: SANGGRSSYEQY

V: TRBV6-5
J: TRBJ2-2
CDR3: ASSYLGTGELF

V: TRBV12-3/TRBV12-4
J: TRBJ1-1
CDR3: ASSPRRQVHTEAF

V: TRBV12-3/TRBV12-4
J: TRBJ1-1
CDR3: ASTATGAQGAF

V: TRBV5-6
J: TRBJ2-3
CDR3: ASSLRATGSTDTQY

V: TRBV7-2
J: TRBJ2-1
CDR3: ASSLSLSSYNEQF

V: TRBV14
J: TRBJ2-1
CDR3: ASSRTSGVNEQF

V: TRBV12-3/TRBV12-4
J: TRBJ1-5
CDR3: ASSSNRNQPQH

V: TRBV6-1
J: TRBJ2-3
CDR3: ASSEATRGPLGTDTQY

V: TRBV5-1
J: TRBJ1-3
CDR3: ASSLSTGLNSGNTIY

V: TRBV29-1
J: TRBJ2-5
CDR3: SVALGQVKLETQY

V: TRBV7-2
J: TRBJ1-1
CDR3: ASSLVGAFTEAF

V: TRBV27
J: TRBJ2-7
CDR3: ASSPRSSSYEQY

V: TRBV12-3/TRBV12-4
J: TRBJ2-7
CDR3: ASNFNRGSGDEQY

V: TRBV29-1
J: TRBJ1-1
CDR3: SVAAIGQKNTEAF

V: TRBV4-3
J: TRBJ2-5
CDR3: ASSQELGLAGGETQY

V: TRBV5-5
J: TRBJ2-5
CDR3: ASSPAGTVQETQY

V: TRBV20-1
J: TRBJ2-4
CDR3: SAMRDYVNIQY

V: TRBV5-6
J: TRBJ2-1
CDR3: ASSWETSANNEQF

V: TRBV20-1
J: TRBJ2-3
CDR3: SARDTQGVFTDTQY

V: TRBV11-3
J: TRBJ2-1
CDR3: ASSLVANLPYNEQF

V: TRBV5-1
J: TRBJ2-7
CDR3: ASSSGTPVGSEQY

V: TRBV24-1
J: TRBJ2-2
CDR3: ATSTGLATGELF

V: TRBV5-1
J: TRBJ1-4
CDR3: ASSPGQIYNEKLF

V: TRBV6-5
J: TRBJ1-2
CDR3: ASSSLTDNYGYT

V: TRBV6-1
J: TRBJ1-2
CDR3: ASSGLGQGDYGYT

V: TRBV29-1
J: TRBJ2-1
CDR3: SVPSGRGSYNEQF

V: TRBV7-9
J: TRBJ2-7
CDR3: ASSLGLGSPAEQY

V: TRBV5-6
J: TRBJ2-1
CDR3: ASTQQGPGYNEQF

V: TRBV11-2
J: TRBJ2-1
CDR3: ASSAESLDRTTRLGQF

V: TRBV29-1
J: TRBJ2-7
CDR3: SVLGQGVTYEQY

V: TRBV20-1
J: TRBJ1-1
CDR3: SARGLSGTEAF

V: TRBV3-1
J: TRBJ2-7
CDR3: ASSVLRGGYEQY

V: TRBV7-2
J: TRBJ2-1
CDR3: ASSLAGKRVNEQF

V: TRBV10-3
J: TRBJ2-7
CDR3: AISDWGGRVDYEQY